This TCR beta chain was obtained from a study of blood T cell repertoires in COVID-19. The wider study: Donors in the United States, Italy and Spain gave samples during acute or convalescent COVID-19. In each case, the material was cDNA or gDNA derived from T cells, B-cell-depleted T cells, or PBMCs.

Authors' analysis steps: Estimation of nucleated cell counts was performed using reference gene primer amplification. Here immunoSEQ multiplex PCR was the method, and the copy in TCRdb shows in-frame clones only, minus some. V, J and clone size derive from that table, while D and trimming were established from the DNA sequence. Of about 200,000 clones in the sample, 82% were seen once. CDR1 is SGDLS, CDR2 YYNGEE, per germline. The CDR3 extends over 13 amino acids. V lost 0 bases, J lost 0 bases, and 3 bases lay in between. Enrolled during active infection, Seattle patients were then followed longitudinally.

The sequenced sample was peripheral blood. This sequence originates from a woman aged 80 or over with COVID-19, enrolled during active disease. The chain recombines TRBV9 with TRBJ1-1; no reliable D call. CDR3: CASSVDMNTEAFF. The DNA for the CDR3 is TGTGCCAGCAGCGTAGACATGAACACTGAAGCTTTCTTT.